The clone carrying this T cell receptor beta chain was found a few times. CDR3 size: 14 residues. Trimming shortened V by 6 bases and J by 2 bases, and 14 bases separated the two germline ends. Per the germline V gene, CDR1 is KGHSH and CDR2 is LQKENI. TCRdb re-called the RACE reads with MiXCR, one entry per CDR3 protein. The data show some 350,000 distinct CDR3 sequences, around 7% seen once. Time point defined: patch test 1, 2 weeks after DPC sensitization. As for treatment: therapeutic diphenylcyclopropenone sensitization with weekly scalp DPC. The study enrolled 18 to 70-year-old alopecia patients suitable for DPC. The data are from a study of human T cells and chemical hapten exposure.

The chain uses TRBV18 and TRBJ2-7, with D perhaps given as TRBD1 or TRBD2 (5 bases each). The starting material was whole blood, obtained in connection with sensitization to the hapten diphenylcyclopropenone (DPC). The source is a woman between 18 and 30 years old with alopecia areata. Some clones in this sample may be carry-over from other donors' samples. In DNA, the CDR3 is TGTGCCAGCTCGCCCGGGACGACTACCTACGAGCAGTACTTC. This sequence encodes CASSPGTTTYEQYF.